This TCR beta chain was found in a study of blood T cells in healthy people across ages. General study results and limits: Reliance upon unsorted PBMCs precluded definitive naive versus antigen-experienced comparison.

A sample-barcoded 5' primer and a J-beta primer mix were used in a second PCR of roughly 7 to 11 cycles. TCRdb independently ran MiXCR on the 5' RACE reads; one entry per CDR3 protein. This table holds over a million distinct CDR3 sequences, approximately 63% found once. Healthy Caucasians from Russia aged roughly 6 to 95 served as donors. The authors extracted at least 6 micrograms of total RNA per sample. This clonotype has more than one count but fewer than ten. Its antigen is unknown. CDR1 is SQVTM and CDR2 is ANQGSEA in the germline V gene. V lost 6 bases, J lost 0 bases, and 17 bases lay in between. This CDR3 has 15 residues.

The chain joins TRBV29-1 to TRBJ1-2; TRBD1 is a possible D gene (6 bases). This receptor was taken from a young man in good health. Sequenced input: blood. The CDR3 spells CSVDGGAEANYGYTF. The CDR3 bases are TGCAGCGTGGACGGGGGGGCTGAGGCTAACTATGGCTACACCTTC.